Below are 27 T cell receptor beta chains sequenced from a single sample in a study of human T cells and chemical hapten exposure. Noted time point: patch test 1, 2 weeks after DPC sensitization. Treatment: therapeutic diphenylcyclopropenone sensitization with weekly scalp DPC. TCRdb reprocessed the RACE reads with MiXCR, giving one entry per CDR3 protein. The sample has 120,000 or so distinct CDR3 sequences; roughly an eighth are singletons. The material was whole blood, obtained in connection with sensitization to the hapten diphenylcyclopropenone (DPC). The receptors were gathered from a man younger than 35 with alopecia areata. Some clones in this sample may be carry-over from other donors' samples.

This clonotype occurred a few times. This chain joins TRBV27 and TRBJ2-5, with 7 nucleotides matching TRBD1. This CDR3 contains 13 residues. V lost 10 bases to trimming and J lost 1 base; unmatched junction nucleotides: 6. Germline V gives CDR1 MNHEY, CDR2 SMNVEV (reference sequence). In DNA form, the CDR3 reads TGTGCCACGAAGACAGGGTCCCAAGAGACCCAGTACTTC. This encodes CATKTGSQETQYF.

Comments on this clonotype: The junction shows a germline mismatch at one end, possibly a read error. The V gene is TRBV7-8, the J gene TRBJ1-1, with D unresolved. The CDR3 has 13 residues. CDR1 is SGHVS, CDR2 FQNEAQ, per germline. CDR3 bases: TGTGCCGGCAGCTTAGCGCGGGGCACTGAAGCTTTCTTT. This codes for CAGSLARGTEAFF.

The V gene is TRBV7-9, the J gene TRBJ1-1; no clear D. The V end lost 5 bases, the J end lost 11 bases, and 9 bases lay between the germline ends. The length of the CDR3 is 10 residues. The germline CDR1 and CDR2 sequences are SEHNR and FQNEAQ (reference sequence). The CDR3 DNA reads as TGTGCCAGCAGCATCCCTGCGGCTTTCTTT. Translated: CASSIPAAFF. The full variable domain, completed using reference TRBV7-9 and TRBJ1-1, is DTGVSQNPRHKITKRGQNVTFRCDPISEHNRLYWYRQTLGQGPEFLTYFQNEAQLEKSRLLSDRFSAERPKGSFSTLEIQRTEQGDSAMYLCASSIPAAFFGQGTRLTVV.

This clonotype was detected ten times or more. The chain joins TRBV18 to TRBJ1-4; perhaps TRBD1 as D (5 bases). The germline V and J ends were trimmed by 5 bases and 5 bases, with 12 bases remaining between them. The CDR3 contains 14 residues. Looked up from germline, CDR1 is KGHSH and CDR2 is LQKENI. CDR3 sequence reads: CASSSGPRNEKLFF. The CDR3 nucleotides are TGTGCCAGCTCATCGGGACCGAGAAATGAAAAACTGTTTTTT.

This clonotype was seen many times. In DNA, the CDR3 is TGTGCCAGCAGCTTATCGGACAGGCTGCGGTCCTATGGCTACACCTTC. Its translation is CASSLSDRLRSYGYTF. The V call is TRBV7-8, the J call TRBJ1-2; 7 bases are shared with TRBD1. CDR1 is SGHVS and CDR2 is FQNEAQ in the germline V gene. The CDR3 totals 16 residues. Trimming removed 2 bases from V and 4 bases from J; junction bases left unmatched: 10.

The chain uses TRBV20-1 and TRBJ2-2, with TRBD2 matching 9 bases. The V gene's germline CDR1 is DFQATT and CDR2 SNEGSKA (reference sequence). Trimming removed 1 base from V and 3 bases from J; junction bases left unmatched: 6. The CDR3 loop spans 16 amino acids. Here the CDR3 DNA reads TGCAGTGCTAGAGGGGCTAGCGGGGATCACACCGGGGAGCTGTTTTTT. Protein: CSARGASGDHTGELFF.

DNA for the CDR3: TGTGCCAGCAGCGTCGGAACAGGGGAAGCTTTCTTT. It encodes CASSVGTGEAFF. V and J are TRBV9 and TRBJ1-1; perhaps TRBD1 as D (6 bases). This CDR3 comprises 12 residues. Germline CDR1 SGDLS, CDR2 YYNGEE. Trimming pared 2 bases from V and 8 bases from J, leaving 10 bases between.

The CDR3 loop reads CASHPWGANTGELFF. Written as DNA, the CDR3 is TGTGCCAGCCATCCCTGGGGCGCGAACACCGGGGAGCTGTTTTTT. The rearrangement links TRBV25-1 to TRBJ2-2; TRBD1 is a possible D gene (5 bases). The CDR3 contains 15 residues. Germline-derived CDR1 and CDR2 are MGHDK and SYGVNS. The V end lost 8 bases, the J end lost 0 bases, and 13 bases lay between the germline ends.

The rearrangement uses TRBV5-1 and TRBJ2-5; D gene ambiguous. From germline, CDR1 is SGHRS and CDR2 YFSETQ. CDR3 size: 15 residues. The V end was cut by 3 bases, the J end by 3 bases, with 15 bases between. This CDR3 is CASSSGKAIEETQYF. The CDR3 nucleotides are TGCGCCAGCAGCTCGGGCAAGGCAATCGAAGAGACCCAGTACTTC.

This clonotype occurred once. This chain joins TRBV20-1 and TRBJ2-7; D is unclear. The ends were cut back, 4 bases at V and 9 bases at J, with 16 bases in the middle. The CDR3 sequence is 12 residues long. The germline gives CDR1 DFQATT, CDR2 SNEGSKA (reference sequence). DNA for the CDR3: TGCAGTGCTACCCACCGTCCGGGTGGGCAGTACTTC. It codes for CSATHRPGGQYF.

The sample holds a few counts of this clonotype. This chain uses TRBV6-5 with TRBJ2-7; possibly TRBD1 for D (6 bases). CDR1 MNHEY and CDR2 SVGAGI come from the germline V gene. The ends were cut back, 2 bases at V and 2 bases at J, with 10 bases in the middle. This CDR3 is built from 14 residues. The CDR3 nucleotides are TGTGCCAGCAGTTACGGGGGCCTAACCTACGAGCAGTACTTC. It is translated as CASSYGGLTYEQYF.

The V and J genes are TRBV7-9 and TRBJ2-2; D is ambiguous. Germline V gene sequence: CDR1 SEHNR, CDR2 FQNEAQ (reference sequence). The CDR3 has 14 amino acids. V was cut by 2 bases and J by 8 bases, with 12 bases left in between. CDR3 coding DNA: TGTGCCAGCAGCTTATTCGGGCGACGAGGGGAGCTGTTTTTT. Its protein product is CASSLFGRRGELFF.

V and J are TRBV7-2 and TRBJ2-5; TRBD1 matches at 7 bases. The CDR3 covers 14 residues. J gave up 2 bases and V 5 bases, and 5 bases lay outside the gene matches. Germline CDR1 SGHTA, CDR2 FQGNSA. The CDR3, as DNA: TGTGCCAGCAGCGGACAGGTGTATCAAGAGACCCAGTACTTC. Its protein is CASSGQVYQETQYF.

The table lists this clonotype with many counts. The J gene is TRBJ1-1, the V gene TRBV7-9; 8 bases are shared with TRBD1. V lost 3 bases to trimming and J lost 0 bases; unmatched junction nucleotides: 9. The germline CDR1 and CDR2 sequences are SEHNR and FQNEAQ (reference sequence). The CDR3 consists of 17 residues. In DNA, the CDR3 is TGTGCCAGCAGCTTTAGCGGGACAGGACTCATGAACACTGAAGCTTTCTTT. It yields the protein CASSFSGTGLMNTEAFF.

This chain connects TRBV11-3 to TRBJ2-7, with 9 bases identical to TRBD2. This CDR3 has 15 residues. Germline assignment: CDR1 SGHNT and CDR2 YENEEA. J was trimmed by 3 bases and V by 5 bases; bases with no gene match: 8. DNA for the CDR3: TGTGCCAGCAGCCCCAGTAGCGGGGGCCTCTACGAGCAGTACTTC. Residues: CASSPSSGGLYEQYF. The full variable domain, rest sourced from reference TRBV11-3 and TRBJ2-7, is EAGVVQSPRYKIIEKKQPVAFWCNPISGHNTLYWYLQNLGQGPELLIRYENEEAVDDSQLPKDRFSAERLKGVDSTLKIQPAELGDSAVYLCASSPSSGGLYEQYFGPGTRLTVT.

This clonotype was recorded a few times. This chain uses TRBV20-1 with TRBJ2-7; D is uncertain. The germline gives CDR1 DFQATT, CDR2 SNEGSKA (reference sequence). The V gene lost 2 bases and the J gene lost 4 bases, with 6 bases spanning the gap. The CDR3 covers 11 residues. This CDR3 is CSARPTYEQYF. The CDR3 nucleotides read TGCAGTGCTAGACCAACATACGAGCAGTACTTC.

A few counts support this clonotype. The DNA for the CDR3 is TGTGCCAGCAGCTTAGGACTGTCCAGGGAGGCTCAGCCCCAGCATTTT. Translation: CASSLGLSREAQPQHF. The chain carries TRBV7-2 and TRBJ1-5; D may be TRBD1 (5 bases). This CDR3 has 16 amino acids. Germline CDR1 SGHTA, CDR2 FQGNSA. Trimming took off 1 base at V and 6 bases at J, with 16 bases between the two ends.

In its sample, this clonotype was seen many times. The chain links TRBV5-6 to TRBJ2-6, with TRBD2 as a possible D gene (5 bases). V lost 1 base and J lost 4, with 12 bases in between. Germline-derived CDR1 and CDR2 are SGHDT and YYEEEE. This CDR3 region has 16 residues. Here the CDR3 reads CASSLTAPGGANVLTF. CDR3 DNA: TGTGCCAGCAGCTTGACGGCGCCGGGAGGGGCCAACGTCCTGACTTTC. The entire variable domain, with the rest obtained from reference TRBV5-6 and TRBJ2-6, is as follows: DAGVTQSPTHLIKTRGQQVTLRCSPKSGHDTVSWYQQALGQGPQFIFQYYEEEERQRGNFPDRFSGHQFPNYSSELNVNALLLGDSALYLCASSLTAPGGANVLTFGAGSRLTVL.

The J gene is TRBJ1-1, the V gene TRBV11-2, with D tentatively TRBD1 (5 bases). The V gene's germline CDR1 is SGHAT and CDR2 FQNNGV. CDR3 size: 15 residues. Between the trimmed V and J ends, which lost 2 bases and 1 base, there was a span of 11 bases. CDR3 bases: TGTGCCAGCAGCTTAACGGGGGTAACGAACACTGAAGCTTTCTTT. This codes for CASSLTGVTNTEAFF.

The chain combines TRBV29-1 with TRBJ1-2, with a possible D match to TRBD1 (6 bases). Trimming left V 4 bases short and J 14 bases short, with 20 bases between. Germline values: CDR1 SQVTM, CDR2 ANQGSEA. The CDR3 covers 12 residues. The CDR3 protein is CSVGPWDTTETF. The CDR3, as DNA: TGCAGCGTTGGCCCTTGGGACACGACGGAGACCTTC.

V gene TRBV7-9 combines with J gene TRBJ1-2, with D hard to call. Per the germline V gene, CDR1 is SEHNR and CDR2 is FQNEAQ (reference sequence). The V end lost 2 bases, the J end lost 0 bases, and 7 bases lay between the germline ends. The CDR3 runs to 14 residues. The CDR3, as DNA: TGTGCCAGCAGCTTAATCCGGGCTAACTATGGCTACACCTTC. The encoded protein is CASSLIRANYGYTF.

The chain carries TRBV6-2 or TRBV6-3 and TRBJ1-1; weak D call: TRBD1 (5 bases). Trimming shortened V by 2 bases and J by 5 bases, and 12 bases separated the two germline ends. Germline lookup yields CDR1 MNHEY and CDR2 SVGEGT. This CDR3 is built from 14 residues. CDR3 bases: TGTGCCAGCAGTTACCAGGGAAGAGGTACTGAAGCTTTCTTT. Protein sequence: CASSYQGRGTEAFF.

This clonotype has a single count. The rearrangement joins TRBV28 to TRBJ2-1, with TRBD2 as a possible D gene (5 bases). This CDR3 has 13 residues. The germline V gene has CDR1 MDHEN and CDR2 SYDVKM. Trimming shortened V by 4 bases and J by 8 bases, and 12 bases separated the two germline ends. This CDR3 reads CASSSPRGDEQFF. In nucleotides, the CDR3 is TGTGCCAGCAGTTCCCCCCGGGGTGATGAGCAGTTCTTC. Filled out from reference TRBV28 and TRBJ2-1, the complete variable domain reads DVKVTQSSRYLVKRTGEKVFLECVQDMDHENMFWYRQDPGLGLRLIYFSYDVKMKEKGDIPEGYSVSREKKERFSLILESASTNQTSMYLCASSSPRGDEQFFGPGTRLTVL.

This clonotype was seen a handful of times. CDR3 protein: CASSLGGTGDHEQYV. CDR3 bases: TGTGCCAGCAGCTTAGGGGGGACAGGGGACCACGAGCAGTACGTC. The chain recombines TRBV7-6 with TRBJ2-7; 10 bases are shared with TRBD1. The CDR3 contains 15 residues. The germline V gene encodes CDR1 SGHVS and CDR2 FNYEAQ. The V segment lost 1 base and the J segment 5 bases; nucleotides outside the gene matches: 5.

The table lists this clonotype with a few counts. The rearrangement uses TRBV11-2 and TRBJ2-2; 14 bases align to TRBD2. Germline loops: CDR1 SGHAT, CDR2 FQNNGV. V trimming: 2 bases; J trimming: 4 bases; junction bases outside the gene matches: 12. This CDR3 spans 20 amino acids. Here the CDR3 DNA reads TGTGCCAGCAGCTTATTAAAAGGACTAGCGGGGGGCCGAGCCACCGGGGAGCTGTTTTTT. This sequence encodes CASSLLKGLAGGRATGELFF. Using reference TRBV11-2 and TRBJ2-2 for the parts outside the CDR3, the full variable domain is EAGVAQSPRYKIIEKRQSVAFWCNPISGHATLYWYQQILGQGPKLLIQFQNNGVVDDSQLPKDRFSAERLKGVDSTLKIQPAKLEDSAVYLCASSLLKGLAGGRATGELFFGEGSRLTVL.

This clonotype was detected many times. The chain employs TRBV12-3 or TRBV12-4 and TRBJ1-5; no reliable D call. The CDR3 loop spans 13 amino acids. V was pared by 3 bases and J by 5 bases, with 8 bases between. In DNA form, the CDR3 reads TGTGCCAGCAGTTTGGGAGGGTATCAGCCCCAGCATTTT. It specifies CASSLGGYQPQHF.

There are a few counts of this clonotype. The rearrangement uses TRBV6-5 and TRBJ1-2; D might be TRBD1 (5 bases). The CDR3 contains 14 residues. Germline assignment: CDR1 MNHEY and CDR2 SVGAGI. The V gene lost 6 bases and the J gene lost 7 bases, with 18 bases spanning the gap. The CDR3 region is CASRRDGGGRGYTF. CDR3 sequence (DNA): TGTGCCAGCAGAAGGGACGGCGGAGGTCGTGGCTACACCTTC.